This T cell receptor beta chain was obtained from a study of graft-versus-host responses after intestinal transplantation. About the research overall: Those transplanted obtained multivisceral, liver-intestinal, or isolated intestinal grafts. The whole recipient group had anti-thymocyte globulin induction followed by tacrolimus and steroids for around 3 years. General observations from the study: When patients had graft-donor T cell macrochimerism, their allografts held high graft-versus-host to host-versus-graft clonal ratios.

This clone was counted once. No antigen is known for it. Germline assignment: CDR1 SGDLS and CDR2 YYNGEE. Trimming shortened V by 4 bases and J by 7 bases, and 17 bases separated the two germline ends. CDR3 length: 15 residues. The assay was immunoSEQ multiplex PCR, and TCRdb's table has in-frame clones only and misses some. The table records roughly 120,000 clones, 90% to 95% of them present only once. The sequencing here drew on unstimulated CD8+ T cells sorted from spleen or lymph node cells, taken before intestinal transplant. The sequence was obtained from a human donor who received an intestinal transplant. The chain has TRBV9 and TRBJ2-2; tentatively, D is TRBD2 (5 bases). The CDR3 reads CASSLRRESVGELFF. Written as DNA, the CDR3 is TGTGCCAGCAGCCTGAGACGGGAATCCGTCGGGGAGCTGTTTTTT. Based on the CDR3 plus reference TRBV9 and TRBJ2-2, the full variable domain is DSGVTQTPKHLITATGQRVTLRCSPRSGDLSVYWYQQSLDQGLQFLIQYYNGEERAKGNILERFSAQQFPDLHSELNLSSLELGDSALYFCASSLRRESVGELFFGEGSRLTVL.